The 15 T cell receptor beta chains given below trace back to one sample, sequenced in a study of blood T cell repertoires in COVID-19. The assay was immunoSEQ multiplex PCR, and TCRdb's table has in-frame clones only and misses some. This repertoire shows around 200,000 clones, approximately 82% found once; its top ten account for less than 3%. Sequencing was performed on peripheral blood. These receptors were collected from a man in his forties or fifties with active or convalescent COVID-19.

The CDR3 DNA reads as TGTGCCTGGAGTGGTGCCAGGGCCTATGGCTACACCTTC. Translating gives CAWSGARAYGYTF. The chain employs TRBV30 and TRBJ1-2; TRBD1 is a possible D gene (5 bases). Germline values: CDR1 GTSNPN, CDR2 SVGIG (reference sequence). The CDR3 runs 13 residues. V gave up 1 base and J gave up 4 bases, with 10 bases separating them. The whole variable domain, filled in from reference TRBV30 and TRBJ1-2, reads SQTIHQWPATLVQPVGSPLSLECTVEGTSNPNLYWYRQAAGRGLQLLFYSVGIGQISSEVPQNLSASRPQDRQFILSSKKLLLSDSGFYLCAWSGARAYGYTFGSGTRLTVV.

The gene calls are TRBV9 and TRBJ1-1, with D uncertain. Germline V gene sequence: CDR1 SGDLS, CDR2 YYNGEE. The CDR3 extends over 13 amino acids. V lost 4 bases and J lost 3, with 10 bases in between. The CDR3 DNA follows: TGTGCCAGCAGCTTGAGTCTGGACACTGAAGCTTTCTTT. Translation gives CASSLSLDTEAFF.

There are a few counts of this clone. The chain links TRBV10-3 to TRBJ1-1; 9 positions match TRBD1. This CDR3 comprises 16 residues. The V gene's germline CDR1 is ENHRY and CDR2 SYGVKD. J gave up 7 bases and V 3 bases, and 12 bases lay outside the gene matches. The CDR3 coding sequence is TGTGCCATCAGTGATTCCGACCCGGACAGGGGTTATGAAGCTTTCTTT. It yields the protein CAISDSDPDRGYEAFF.

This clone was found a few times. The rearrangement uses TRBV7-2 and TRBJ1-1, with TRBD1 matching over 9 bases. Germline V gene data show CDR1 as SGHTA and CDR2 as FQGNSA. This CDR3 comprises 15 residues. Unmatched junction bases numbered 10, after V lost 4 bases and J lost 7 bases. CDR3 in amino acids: CASSSTGQGLYEAFF. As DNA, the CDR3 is TGTGCCAGCAGCTCGACGGGACAGGGACTTTATGAAGCTTTCTTT.

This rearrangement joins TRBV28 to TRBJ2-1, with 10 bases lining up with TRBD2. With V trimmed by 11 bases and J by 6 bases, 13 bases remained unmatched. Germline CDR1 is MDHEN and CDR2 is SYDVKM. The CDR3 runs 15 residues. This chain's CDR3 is CAHEGSSSGSNEQFF. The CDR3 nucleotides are TGTGCCCACGAAGGCTCGTCTAGCGGGAGCAATGAGCAGTTCTTC.

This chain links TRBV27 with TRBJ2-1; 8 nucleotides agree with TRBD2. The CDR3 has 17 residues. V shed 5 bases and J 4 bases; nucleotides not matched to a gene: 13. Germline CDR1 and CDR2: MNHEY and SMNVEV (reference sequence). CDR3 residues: CASSRAGGSSGYNEQFF. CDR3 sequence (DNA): TGTGCCAGCAGTAGGGCGGGAGGTTCTTCGGGATACAATGAGCAGTTCTTC.

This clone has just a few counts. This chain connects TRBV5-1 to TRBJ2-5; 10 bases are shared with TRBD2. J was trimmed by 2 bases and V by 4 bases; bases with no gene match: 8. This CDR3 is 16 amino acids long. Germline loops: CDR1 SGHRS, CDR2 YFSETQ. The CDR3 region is CASSPLGAGGQETQYF. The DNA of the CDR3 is TGCGCCAGCAGCCCCCTGGGAGCGGGAGGGCAAGAGACCCAGTACTTC.

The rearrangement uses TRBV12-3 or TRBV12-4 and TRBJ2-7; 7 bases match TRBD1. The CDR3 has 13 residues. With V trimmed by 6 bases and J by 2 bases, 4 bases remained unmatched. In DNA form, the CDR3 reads TGTGCCAGCAGGGGGCAGGGGGCCTACGAGCAGTACTTC. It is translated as CASRGQGAYEQYF.

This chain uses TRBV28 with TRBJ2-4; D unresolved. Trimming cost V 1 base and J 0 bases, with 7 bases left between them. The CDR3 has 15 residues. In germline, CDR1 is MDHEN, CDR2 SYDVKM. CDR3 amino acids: CASSLFSVAKNIQYF. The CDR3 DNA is TGTGCCAGCAGTTTATTTTCGGTAGCCAAAAACATTCAGTACTTC.

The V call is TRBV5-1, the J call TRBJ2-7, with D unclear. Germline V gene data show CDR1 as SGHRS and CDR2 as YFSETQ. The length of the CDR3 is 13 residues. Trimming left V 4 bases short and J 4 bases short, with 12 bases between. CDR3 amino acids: CASSHRSLYEQYF. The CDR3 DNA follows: TGCGCCAGCAGCCACCGAAGCCTTTACGAGCAGTACTTC.

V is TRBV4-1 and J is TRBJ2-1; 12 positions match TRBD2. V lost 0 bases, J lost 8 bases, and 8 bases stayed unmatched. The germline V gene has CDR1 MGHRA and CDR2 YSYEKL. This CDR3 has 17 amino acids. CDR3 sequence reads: CASSQDPTSGRLYEQFF. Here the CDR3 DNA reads TGCGCCAGCAGCCAAGATCCCACTAGCGGGAGGCTTTATGAGCAGTTCTTC.

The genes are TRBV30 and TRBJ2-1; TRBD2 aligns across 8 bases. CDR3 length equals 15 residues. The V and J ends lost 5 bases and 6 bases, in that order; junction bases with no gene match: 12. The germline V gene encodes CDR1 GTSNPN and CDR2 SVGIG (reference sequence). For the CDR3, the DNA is TGTGCCTGGTTGAAGCGGGGGCGGGAATCCAATGAGCAGTTCTTC. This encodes CAWLKRGRESNEQFF.

CDR3 in amino acids: CASSLTGASEKLFF. CDR3 coding DNA: TGTGCCAGCAGTTTGACAGGGGCGAGTGAAAAACTGTTTTTT. This chain links TRBV28 with TRBJ1-4, with 8 bases fitting TRBD1. V trimming: 3 bases; J trimming: 7 bases; junction bases outside the gene matches: 4. The CDR3 has 14 residues. From germline, CDR1 is MDHEN and CDR2 SYDVKM. Filled out from reference TRBV28 and TRBJ1-4, the complete variable domain reads DVKVTQSSRYLVKRTGEKVFLECVQDMDHENMFWYRQDPGLGLRLIYFSYDVKMKEKGDIPEGYSVSREKKERFSLILESASTNQTSMYLCASSLTGASEKLFFGSGTQLSVL.

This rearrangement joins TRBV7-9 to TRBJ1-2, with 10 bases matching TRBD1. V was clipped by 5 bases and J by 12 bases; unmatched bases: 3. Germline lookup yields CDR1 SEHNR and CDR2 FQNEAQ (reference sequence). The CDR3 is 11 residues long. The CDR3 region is CASSQTGGHTF. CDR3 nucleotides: TGTGCCAGCAGCCAGACAGGGGGCCACACCTTC.

CDR3 sequence reads: CASSGRQAGQLEKLFF. CDR3 nucleotides: TGTGCCAGCAGCGGTCGACAGGCCGGTCAGTTAGAAAAACTGTTTTTT. The gene calls are TRBV3-1 (or the pseudogene TRBV3-2) and TRBJ1-4, with a possible D match to TRBD1 (6 bases). From germline, CDR1 is LGHDT and CDR2 YNNKEL (reference sequence). Trimming pared 5 bases from V and 8 bases from J, leaving 21 bases between. This CDR3 comprises 16 residues.